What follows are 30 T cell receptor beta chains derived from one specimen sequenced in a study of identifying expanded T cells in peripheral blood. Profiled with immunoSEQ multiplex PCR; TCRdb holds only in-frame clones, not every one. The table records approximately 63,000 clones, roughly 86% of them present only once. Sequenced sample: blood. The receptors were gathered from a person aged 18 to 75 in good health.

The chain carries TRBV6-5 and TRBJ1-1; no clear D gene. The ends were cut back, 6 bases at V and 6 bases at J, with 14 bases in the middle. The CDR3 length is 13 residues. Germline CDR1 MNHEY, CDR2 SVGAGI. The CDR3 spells CASRGKGLAEAFF. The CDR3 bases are TGTGCCAGCAGGGGAAAGGGCTTGGCTGAAGCTTTCTTT.

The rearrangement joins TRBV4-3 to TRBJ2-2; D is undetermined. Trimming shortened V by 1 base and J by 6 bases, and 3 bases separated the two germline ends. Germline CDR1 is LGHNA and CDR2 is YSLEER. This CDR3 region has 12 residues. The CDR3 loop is CASSQGSGELFF. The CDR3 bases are TGCGCCAGCAGCCAAGGATCCGGGGAGCTGTTTTTT.

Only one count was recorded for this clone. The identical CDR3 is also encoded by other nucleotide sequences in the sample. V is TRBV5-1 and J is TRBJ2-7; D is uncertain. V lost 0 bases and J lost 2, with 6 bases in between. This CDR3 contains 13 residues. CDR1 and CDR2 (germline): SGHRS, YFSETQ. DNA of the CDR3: TGCGCCAGCAGCTTGGGCGGAACCTACGAGCAGTACTTC. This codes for CASSLGGTYEQYF.

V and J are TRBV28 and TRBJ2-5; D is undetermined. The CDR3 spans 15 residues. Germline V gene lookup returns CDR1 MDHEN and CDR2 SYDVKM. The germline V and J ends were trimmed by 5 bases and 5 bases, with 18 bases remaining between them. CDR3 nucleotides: TGTGCCAGCAGTAACTACGGCTCGACGCGGGAGACCCAGTACTTC. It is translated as CASSNYGSTRETQYF.

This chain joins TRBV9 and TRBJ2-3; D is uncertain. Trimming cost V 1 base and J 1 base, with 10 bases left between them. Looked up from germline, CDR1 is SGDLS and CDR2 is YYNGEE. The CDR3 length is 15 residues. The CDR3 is CASSVQPRGTDTQYF. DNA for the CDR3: TGTGCCAGCAGCGTACAGCCCCGTGGCACAGATACGCAGTATTTT.

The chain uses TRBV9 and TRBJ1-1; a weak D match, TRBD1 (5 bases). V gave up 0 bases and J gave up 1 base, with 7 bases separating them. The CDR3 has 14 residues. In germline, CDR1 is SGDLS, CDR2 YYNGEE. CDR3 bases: TGTGCCAGCAGCGTAGAGGGGAGGAACACTGAAGCTTTCTTT. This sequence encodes CASSVEGRNTEAFF.

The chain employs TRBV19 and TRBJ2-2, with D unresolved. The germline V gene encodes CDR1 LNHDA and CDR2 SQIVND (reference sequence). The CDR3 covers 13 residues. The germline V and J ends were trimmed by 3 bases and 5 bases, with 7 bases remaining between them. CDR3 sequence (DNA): TGTGCCAGTAGTATGAAGGGAACCGGGGAGCTGTTTTTT. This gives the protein CASSMKGTGELFF.

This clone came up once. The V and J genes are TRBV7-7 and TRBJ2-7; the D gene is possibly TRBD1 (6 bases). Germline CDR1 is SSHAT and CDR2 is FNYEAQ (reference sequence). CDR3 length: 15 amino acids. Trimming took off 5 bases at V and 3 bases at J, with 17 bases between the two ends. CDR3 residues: CASSAPGTLFYEQYF. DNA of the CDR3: TGTGCCAGCAGCGCCCCCGGGACACTCTTCTACGAGCAGTACTTC.

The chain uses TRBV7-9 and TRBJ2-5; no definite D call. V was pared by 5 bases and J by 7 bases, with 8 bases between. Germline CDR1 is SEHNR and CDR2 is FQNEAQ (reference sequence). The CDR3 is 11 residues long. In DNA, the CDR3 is TGTGCCAGCAGCCCCGCATCGACCCAGTACTTC. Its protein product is CASSPASTQYF.

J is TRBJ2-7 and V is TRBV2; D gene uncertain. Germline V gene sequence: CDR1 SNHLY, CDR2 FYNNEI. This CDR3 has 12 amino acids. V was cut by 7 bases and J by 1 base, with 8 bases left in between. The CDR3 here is CASTARSYEQYF. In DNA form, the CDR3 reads TGTGCCAGCACAGCCAGATCCTACGAGCAGTACTTC.

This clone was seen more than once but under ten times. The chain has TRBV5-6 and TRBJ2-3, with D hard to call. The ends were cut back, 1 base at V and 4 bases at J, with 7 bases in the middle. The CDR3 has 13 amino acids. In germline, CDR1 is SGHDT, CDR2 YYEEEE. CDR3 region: CASSLLGADTQYF. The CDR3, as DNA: TGTGCCAGCAGCTTGTTGGGTGCAGATACGCAGTATTTT.

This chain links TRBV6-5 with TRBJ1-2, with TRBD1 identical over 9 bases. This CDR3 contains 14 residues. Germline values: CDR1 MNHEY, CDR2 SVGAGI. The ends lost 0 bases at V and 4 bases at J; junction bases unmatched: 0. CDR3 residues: CASSYSTGGYGYTF. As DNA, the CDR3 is TGTGCCAGCAGTTACTCGACAGGGGGCTATGGCTACACCTTC.

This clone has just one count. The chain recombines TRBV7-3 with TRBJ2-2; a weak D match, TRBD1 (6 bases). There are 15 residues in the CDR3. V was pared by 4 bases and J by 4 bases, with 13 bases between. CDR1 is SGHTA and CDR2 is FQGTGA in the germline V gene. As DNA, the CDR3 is TGTGCCAGCAGCTCCACAGGGAGCGTCACCGGGGAGCTGTTTTTT. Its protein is CASSSTGSVTGELFF.

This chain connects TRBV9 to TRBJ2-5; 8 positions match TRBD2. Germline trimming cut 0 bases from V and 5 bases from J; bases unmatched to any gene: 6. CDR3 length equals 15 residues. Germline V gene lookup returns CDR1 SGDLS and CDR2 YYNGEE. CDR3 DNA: TGTGCCAGCAGCGTAGTCCCAGCGGGGGTGGAGACCCAGTACTTC. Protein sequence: CASSVVPAGVETQYF.

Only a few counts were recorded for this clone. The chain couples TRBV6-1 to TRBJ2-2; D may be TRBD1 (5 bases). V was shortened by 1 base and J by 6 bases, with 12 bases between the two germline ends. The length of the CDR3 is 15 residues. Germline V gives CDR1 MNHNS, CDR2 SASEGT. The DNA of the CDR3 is TGTGCCAGCAGTGAAGGGCCAGGGTCCTCCGGGGAGCTGTTTTTT. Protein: CASSEGPGSSGELFF.

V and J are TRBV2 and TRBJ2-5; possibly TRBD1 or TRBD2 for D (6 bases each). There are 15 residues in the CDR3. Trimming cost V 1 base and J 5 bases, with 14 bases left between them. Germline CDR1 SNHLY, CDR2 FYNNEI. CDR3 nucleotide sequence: TGTGCCAGCAGTGAAGGCCGGGGGCGCACGGAGACCCAGTACTTC. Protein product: CASSEGRGRTETQYF.

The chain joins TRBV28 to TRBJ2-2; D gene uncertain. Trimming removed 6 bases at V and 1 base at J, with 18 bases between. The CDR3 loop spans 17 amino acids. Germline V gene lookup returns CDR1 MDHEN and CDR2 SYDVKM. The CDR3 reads CASSPIWKSVNTGELFF. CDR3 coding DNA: TGTGCCAGCAGCCCCATTTGGAAGTCTGTGAACACCGGGGAGCTGTTTTTT.

Here the CDR3 DNA reads TGTGCCAGCAGTTTAGGGCAGACCTATGGCTACACCTTC. This sequence encodes CASSLGQTYGYTF. The chain has TRBV28 and TRBJ1-2, with no clear D. Germline V gene sequence: CDR1 MDHEN, CDR2 SYDVKM. The CDR3 covers 13 residues. With 2 bases removed from V and 4 bases from J, the gap between germline ends came to 8 bases.

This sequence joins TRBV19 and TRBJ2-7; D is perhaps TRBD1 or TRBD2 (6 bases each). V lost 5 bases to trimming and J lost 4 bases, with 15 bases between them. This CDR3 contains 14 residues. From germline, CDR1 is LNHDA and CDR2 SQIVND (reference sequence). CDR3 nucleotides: TGTGCCAGTAGTTCCCGACAGGAGGGTTACGAGCAGTACTTC. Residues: CASSSRQEGYEQYF.

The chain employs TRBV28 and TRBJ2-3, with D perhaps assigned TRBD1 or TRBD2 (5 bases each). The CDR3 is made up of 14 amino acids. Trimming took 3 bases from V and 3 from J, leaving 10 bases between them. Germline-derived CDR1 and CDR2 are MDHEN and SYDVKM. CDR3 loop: CASSFLAGTDTQYF. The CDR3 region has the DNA TGTGCCAGCAGTTTCCTAGCAGGGACAGATACGCAGTATTTT.

CDR3 region: CASSQPGTGLNIQYF. CDR3 nucleotides: TGTGCCAGCAGCCAGCCCGGGACTGGTCTGAACATTCAGTACTTC. The V and J genes are TRBV4-2 and TRBJ2-4, with a weak D call TRBD2 (6 bases). V lost 3 bases, J lost 7 bases, and 16 bases lay in between. The germline gives CDR1 LGHNA, CDR2 YNFKEQ. The CDR3 sequence is 15 residues long.

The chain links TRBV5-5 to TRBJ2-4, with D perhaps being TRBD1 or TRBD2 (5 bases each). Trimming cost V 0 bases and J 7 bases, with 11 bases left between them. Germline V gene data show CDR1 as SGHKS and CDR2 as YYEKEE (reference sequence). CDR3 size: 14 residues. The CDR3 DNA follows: TGTGCCAGCAGCTTGGAGGCCGAGGGGAACATTCAGTACTTC. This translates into CASSLEAEGNIQYF.

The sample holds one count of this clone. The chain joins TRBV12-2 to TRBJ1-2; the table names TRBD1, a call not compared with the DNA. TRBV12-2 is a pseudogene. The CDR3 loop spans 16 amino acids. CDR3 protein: CASRSPHDRSNYGYTF. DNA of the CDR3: TGTGCAAGTCGCTCCCCACACGACAGGTCCAACTATGGCTACACCTTC.

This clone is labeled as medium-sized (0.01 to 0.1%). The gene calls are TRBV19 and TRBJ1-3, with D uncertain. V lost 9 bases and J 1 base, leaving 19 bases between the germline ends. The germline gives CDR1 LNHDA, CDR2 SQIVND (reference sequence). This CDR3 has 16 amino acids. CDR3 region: CASSAEGGGSGNTIYF. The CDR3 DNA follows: TGTGCCAGCTCCGCGGAGGGAGGAGGATCTGGAAACACCATATATTTT.

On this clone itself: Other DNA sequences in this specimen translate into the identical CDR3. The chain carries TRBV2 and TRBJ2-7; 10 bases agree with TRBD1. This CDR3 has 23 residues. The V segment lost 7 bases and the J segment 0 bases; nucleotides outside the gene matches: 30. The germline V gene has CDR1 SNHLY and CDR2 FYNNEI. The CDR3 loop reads CASTQGWGQVSKTGGNPSYEQYF. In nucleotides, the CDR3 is TGTGCCAGCACCCAAGGTTGGGGCCAAGTCTCGAAGACAGGGGGCAATCCCTCCTACGAGCAGTACTTC.

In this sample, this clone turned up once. CDR3 sequence reads: CASSPETVNTEAFF. The CDR3 DNA sequence: TGTGCCAGCAGCCCCGAGACAGTGAACACTGAAGCTTTCTTT. V and J are TRBV28 and TRBJ1-1, with D possibly being TRBD1 (5 bases). Germline V gives CDR1 MDHEN, CDR2 SYDVKM. V lost 6 bases, J lost 0 bases, and 11 bases lay in between. CDR3 length equals 14 residues. Supplemented by reference TRBV28 and TRBJ1-1, the full variable domain reads DVKVTQSSRYLVKRTGEKVFLECVQDMDHENMFWYRQDPGLGLRLIYFSYDVKMKEKGDIPEGYSVSREKKERFSLILESASTNQTSMYLCASSPETVNTEAFFGQGTRLTVV.

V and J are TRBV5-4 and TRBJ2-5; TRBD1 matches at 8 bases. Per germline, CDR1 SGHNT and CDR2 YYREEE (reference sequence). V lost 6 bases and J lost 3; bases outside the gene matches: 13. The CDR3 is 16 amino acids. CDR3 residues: CASTLSGDRSKETQYF. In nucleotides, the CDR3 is TGTGCCAGCACCCTTTCTGGGGACAGGAGCAAAGAGACCCAGTACTTC.

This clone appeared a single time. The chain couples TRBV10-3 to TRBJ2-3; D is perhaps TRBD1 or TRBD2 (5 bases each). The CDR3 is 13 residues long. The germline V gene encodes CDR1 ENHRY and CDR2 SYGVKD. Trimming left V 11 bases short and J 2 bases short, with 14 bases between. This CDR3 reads CASSRDDTDTQYF. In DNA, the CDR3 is TGTGCCTCCTCCCGGGACGACACAGATACGCAGTATTTT.

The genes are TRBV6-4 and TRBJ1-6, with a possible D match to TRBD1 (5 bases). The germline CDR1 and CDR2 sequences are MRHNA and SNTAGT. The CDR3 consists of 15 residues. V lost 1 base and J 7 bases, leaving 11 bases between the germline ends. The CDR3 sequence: CASSDFGDGNSPLHF. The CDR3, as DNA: TGTGCCAGCAGTGACTTTGGGGACGGGAATTCACCCCTCCACTTT.

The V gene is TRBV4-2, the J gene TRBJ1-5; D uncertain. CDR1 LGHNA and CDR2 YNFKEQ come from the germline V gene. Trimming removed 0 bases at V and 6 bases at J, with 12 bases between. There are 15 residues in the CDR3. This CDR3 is CASSQDETGGQPQHF. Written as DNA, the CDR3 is TGTGCCAGCAGCCAAGATGAAACCGGAGGTCAGCCCCAGCATTTT.